The 31 T cell receptor beta chains listed next were all sequenced from one sample in a study of CD8+ T cells in alopecia areata. Extracted RNA was reverse transcribed into cDNA, the sequencing template. The data were produced by immunoSEQ multiplex PCR, yet TCRdb's version contains in-frame clones alone and is incomplete. This sample has 150,000 to 200,000 clones; over 55% occur once, and the top ten carry 0.85% to 1.3%. Treatment of the sample: oral pan-JAK inhibitor, 5-10 mg twice daily. Sequencing was performed on CD4+ T cells sorted from blood, taken at week 24, from a patient treated with tofacitinib. The receptor source for this set is a human donor with alopecia areata.

This sequence joins TRBV29-1 and TRBJ2-1, with 10 bases fitting TRBD1. The V segment lost 7 bases and the J segment 8 bases; nucleotides outside the gene matches: 8. The germline V gene has CDR1 SQVTM and CDR2 ANQGSEA. The CDR3 is made up of 13 amino acids. CDR3 DNA: TGCAGCGCCCGGGACAGGGGCCGGGATGAGCAGTTCTTC. This sequence encodes CSARDRGRDEQFF.

This clone was counted a few times. V is TRBV27 and J is TRBJ1-5; D remains ambiguous. This CDR3 comprises 13 residues. The germline CDR1 and CDR2 sequences are MNHEY and SMNVEV (reference sequence). Trimming removed 7 bases at V and 5 bases at J, with 12 bases between. CDR3 sequence: CASTVKSHQPQHF. The DNA of the CDR3 is TGTGCCAGCACAGTCAAAAGCCATCAGCCCCAGCATTTT.

V usage is TRBV5-1 and J usage is TRBJ2-7; D possibly corresponds to TRBD2 (5 bases). Looked up from germline, CDR1 is SGHRS and CDR2 is YFSETQ. Between the trimmed V and J ends, which lost 2 bases and 4 bases, there was a span of 10 bases. The CDR3 loop spans 13 amino acids. The CDR3 here is CASSFRSGYEQYF. The CDR3 coding sequence is TGCGCCAGCAGCTTTCGATCGGGATACGAGCAGTACTTC.

CDR3 region: CSVEITAPNGEQYF. The CDR3 DNA follows: TGCAGCGTTGAAATTACTGCCCCGAACGGCGAGCAGTACTTC. This chain connects TRBV29-1 to TRBJ2-7; the D is unclear. CDR3 length: 14 residues. CDR1 SQVTM and CDR2 ANQGSEA come from the germline V gene. Deletions cut 2 bases from V and 6 bases from J, with 17 bases between.

The CDR3 DNA reads as TGCGCCAGCAGCCAAGATCAGTGGATGGAAGCTTTCTTT. Translating gives CASSQDQWMEAFF. V usage is TRBV4-1 and J usage is TRBJ1-1; D is uncertain. Germline CDR1 reads MGHRA; CDR2 reads YSYEKL. The ends were cut back, 0 bases at V and 8 bases at J, with 10 bases in the middle. The CDR3 sequence is 13 residues long.

The chain has TRBV6-5 and TRBJ1-1, with unresolved D. This CDR3 region has 14 residues. The V gene's germline CDR1 is MNHEY and CDR2 SVGAGI. The germline V and J ends were trimmed by 2 bases and 4 bases, with 11 bases remaining between them. CDR3 sequence: CASSYADLSTEAFF. For the CDR3, the DNA is TGTGCCAGCAGTTACGCAGACCTTTCCACTGAAGCTTTCTTT.

V gene TRBV27 combines with J gene TRBJ1-1; perhaps TRBD1 as D (5 bases). The CDR3 consists of 13 residues. Deletions cut 2 bases from V and 1 base from J, with 5 bases between. In germline, CDR1 is MNHEY, CDR2 SMNVEV (reference sequence). The CDR3 spells CASSLRGNTEAFF. The CDR3 DNA follows: TGTGCCAGCAGTTTAAGGGGGAACACTGAAGCTTTCTTT.

This clone has a handful of counts. V is TRBV30 and J is TRBJ1-4; the D is unclear. The CDR3 runs to 14 residues. The V and J ends lost 1 base and 7 bases respectively, with 13 bases between them. Germline CDR1 and CDR2: GTSNPN and SVGIG (reference sequence). CDR3 DNA sequence: TGTGCCTGGAGTGCAAAGGGATCGGGTGAAAAACTGTTTTTT. Its translation is CAWSAKGSGEKLFF.

This clone was recorded a few times. The chain employs TRBV2 and TRBJ2-3, with D hard to call. The length of the CDR3 is 12 residues. Germline lookup yields CDR1 SNHLY and CDR2 FYNNEI. V gave up 3 bases and J gave up 4 bases, with 5 bases separating them. The CDR3 DNA reads as TGTGCCAGCAGTGAGTCAGCAGATACGCAGTATTTT. This translates into CASSESADTQYF.

This clone was seen many times. The chain is built from TRBV23-1 and TRBJ2-7, with TRBD1 identical over 9 bases. TRBV23-1 is sorted into the ORF group, with uncertain function. This CDR3 comprises 18 residues. V gave up 0 bases and J gave up 0 bases; unmatched junction bases: 9. For the CDR3, the DNA is TGCGCCAGCAGTCAATCGGGTAACAGGGGGCCCTCCTCCTACGAGCAGTACTTC. This sequence encodes CASSQSGNRGPSSYEQYF.

This clone occurred a few times. The rearrangement links TRBV29-1 to TRBJ2-5; perhaps D is TRBD1 or TRBD2 (5 bases each). CDR1 and CDR2 (germline): SQVTM, ANQGSEA. V dropped 1 base and J dropped 7 bases, with 16 bases sitting between them. This CDR3 is 14 amino acids long. The CDR3 reads CSVEGGSPTGTQYF. As DNA, the CDR3 is TGCAGCGTTGAAGGGGGGTCTCCCACGGGGACCCAGTACTTC.

The chain recombines TRBV19 with TRBJ1-5; D perhaps matches TRBD1 (5 bases). Trimming removed 7 bases at V and 4 bases at J, with 17 bases between. The CDR3 consists of 15 residues. The germline V gene has CDR1 LNHDA and CDR2 SQIVND (reference sequence). The CDR3 is CASTPQEAGNQPQHF. For the CDR3, the DNA is TGTGCCAGTACCCCCCAGGAGGCAGGGAATCAGCCCCAGCATTTT.

The chain is built from TRBV10-3 and TRBJ2-6; TRBD1 matches at 9 bases. Germline CDR1 is ENHRY and CDR2 is SYGVKD. V lost 10 bases and J lost 0; bases outside the gene matches: 10. The CDR3 contains 17 residues. CDR3 nucleotides: TGTGCCACCCGGGCCGGGACAGGGATCTCTGGGGCCAACGTCCTGACTTTC. Its protein is CATRAGTGISGANVLTF.

The V call is TRBV5-1, the J call TRBJ2-7; 8 nucleotides match TRBD1. Trimming at V came to 4 bases and at J to 3 bases, leaving 6 bases not matched to a gene. CDR3 length equals 14 residues. CDR1 and CDR2 (germline): SGHRS, YFSETQ. The CDR3 protein is CASSLQGDSYEQYF. CDR3 bases: TGCGCCAGCAGCCTACAGGGGGATAGCTACGAGCAGTACTTC.

This clone occurred once. The gene calls are TRBV11-3 and TRBJ1-1; D ambiguous. The germline V gene has CDR1 SGHNT and CDR2 YENEEA. With 7 bases removed from V and 0 bases from J, the gap between germline ends came to 12 bases. The CDR3 has 14 residues. CDR3 nucleotides: TGTGCCAGCAAATTCAGCGACATGAACACTGAAGCTTTCTTT. Protein: CASKFSDMNTEAFF.

This clone was detected only a few times. The J gene is TRBJ2-5, the V gene TRBV10-3, with 7 positions matching TRBD1. The germline CDR1 and CDR2 sequences are ENHRY and SYGVKD. V gave up 4 bases and J gave up 2 bases; unmatched junction bases: 1. The CDR3 runs 13 residues. The CDR3 protein is CAISAGQQETQYF. For the CDR3, the DNA is TGTGCCATCAGTGCGGGACAGCAAGAGACCCAGTACTTC.

This clone was seen many times. This chain uses TRBV28 with TRBJ2-1; no reliable D call. This CDR3 spans 12 amino acids. The germline V and J ends were trimmed by 3 bases and 8 bases, with 8 bases remaining between them. The V gene's germline CDR1 is MDHEN and CDR2 SYDVKM. CDR3 loop: CASSLRGDEQFF. In DNA, the CDR3 is TGTGCCAGCAGTTTGCGAGGCGATGAGCAGTTCTTC.

V and J are TRBV29-1 and TRBJ1-2; 8 bases are a match to TRBD1. Germline V gives CDR1 SQVTM, CDR2 ANQGSEA. The CDR3 has 14 amino acids. The J segment lost 2 bases and the V segment lost 1 base, leaving 3 bases of the junction unmatched. The CDR3 region is CSVEAGGYNYGYTF. CDR3 nucleotides: TGCAGCGTTGAAGCAGGGGGCTACAACTATGGCTACACCTTC.

The chain has TRBV5-1 and TRBJ2-6; perhaps D is TRBD1 or TRBD2 (5 bases each). Germline V CDR1 and CDR2: SGHRS, YFSETQ. The V end was cut by 3 bases, the J end by 3 bases, with 13 bases between. The CDR3 loop spans 16 amino acids. CDR3 sequence (DNA): TGCGCCAGCAGCTCGCAGCCGGGACGTGGGGCCAACGTCCTGACTTTC. Amino acid sequence: CASSSQPGRGANVLTF.

This clone was detected once. This chain joins TRBV28 and TRBJ2-3; TRBD1 matches at 7 bases. J was trimmed by 3 bases and V by 5 bases; bases with no gene match: 8. Germline loops: CDR1 MDHEN, CDR2 SYDVKM. The CDR3 is 15 residues long. DNA for the CDR3: TGTGCCAGCAGTCCGCCGACAGGGCTGACAGATACGCAGTATTTT. This sequence encodes CASSPPTGLTDTQYF. The full variable domain, rest sourced from reference TRBV28 and TRBJ2-3, is DVKVTQSSRYLVKRTGEKVFLECVQDMDHENMFWYRQDPGLGLRLIYFSYDVKMKEKGDIPEGYSVSREKKERFSLILESASTNQTSMYLCASSPPTGLTDTQYFGPGTRLTVL.

This clone occurred a few times. The chain couples TRBV7-2 to TRBJ1-2; 9 nucleotides line up with TRBD1. Germline CDR1 is SGHTA and CDR2 is FQGNSA. The V gene end was trimmed by 5 bases and the J gene end by 4 bases; junction bases not matched to a gene: 11. The CDR3 extends over 16 amino acids. The CDR3 DNA reads as TGTGCCAGCAGCCGACGTGACAGGGGGTCACTCTATGGCTACACCTTC. Its protein product is CASSRRDRGSLYGYTF.

V is TRBV29-1 and J is TRBJ1-2; D ambiguous. Trimming left V 1 base short and J 2 bases short, with 8 bases between. The CDR3 runs to 13 residues. In germline, CDR1 is SQVTM, CDR2 ANQGSEA. CDR3 loop: CSVEVIGNYGYTF. CDR3 nucleotides: TGCAGCGTTGAAGTGATAGGGAACTATGGCTACACCTTC.

This chain links TRBV29-1 with TRBJ1-1, with D hard to call. The ends were cut back, 5 bases at V and 8 bases at J, with 18 bases in the middle. This CDR3 spans 13 amino acids. Per the germline V gene, CDR1 is SQVTM and CDR2 is ANQGSEA. The chain's CDR3 is CSVLPTWNSEAFF. The CDR3 region has the DNA TGCAGCGTTTTACCTACTTGGAACTCGGAAGCTTTCTTT.

The sample holds one count of this clone. This chain's CDR3 is CASSLSVGEETQYF. CDR3 bases: TGTGCCAGCAGCTTATCCGTGGGTGAGGAGACCCAGTACTTC. The chain joins TRBV11-2 to TRBJ2-5; D unclear. Germline loops: CDR1 SGHAT, CDR2 FQNNGV. Trimming took 2 bases from V and 5 from J, leaving 12 bases between them. The CDR3 runs to 14 residues. Complete variable domain (other parts from reference TRBV11-2 and TRBJ2-5): EAGVAQSPRYKIIEKRQSVAFWCNPISGHATLYWYQQILGQGPKLLIQFQNNGVVDDSQLPKDRFSAERLKGVDSTLKIQPAKLEDSAVYLCASSLSVGEETQYFGPGTRLLVL.

The rearrangement joins TRBV9 to TRBJ1-1; tentatively, D is TRBD1 (5 bases). Germline V CDR1 and CDR2: SGDLS, YYNGEE. The CDR3 covers 13 residues. Trimming took off 3 bases at V and 1 base at J, with 7 bases between the two ends. CDR3 in DNA: TGTGCCAGCAGCGATACAGGGAACACTGAAGCTTTCTTT. It encodes CASSDTGNTEAFF. Combining the CDR3 with reference TRBV9 and TRBJ1-1 gives the whole variable domain DSGVTQTPKHLITATGQRVTLRCSPRSGDLSVYWYQQSLDQGLQFLIQYYNGEERAKGNILERFSAQQFPDLHSELNLSSLELGDSALYFCASSDTGNTEAFFGQGTRLTVV.

Here the CDR3 DNA reads TGCGCCAGCAGCCAAGACAGTACCAATGAAAAACTGTTTTTT. This codes for CASSQDSTNEKLFF. The chain combines TRBV4-1 with TRBJ1-4, with D hard to call. Trimming removed 0 bases from V and 5 bases from J, with 7 bases in between. CDR1 is MGHRA and CDR2 is YSYEKL in the germline V gene. This CDR3 region has 14 residues.

In its sample, this clone was seen a few times. J is TRBJ2-2 and V is TRBV7-8; D gene unclear. The V and J ends lost 5 bases and 1 base respectively, with 17 bases between them. Germline values: CDR1 SGHVS, CDR2 FQNEAQ. The CDR3 totals 17 residues. CDR3 DNA: TGTGCCAGCAGCATCCGAACAGTGGGGATGAACACCGGGGAGCTGTTTTTT. Residues: CASSIRTVGMNTGELFF.

The chain is built from TRBV2 and TRBJ2-4, with 10 bases aligning to TRBD2. The V gene end was trimmed by 8 bases and the J gene end by 8 bases; junction bases not matched to a gene: 9. Germline assignment: CDR1 SNHLY and CDR2 FYNNEI. This CDR3 region has 14 residues. The CDR3 DNA is TGTGCCAGCGCCGGGACTAGCGCTTGGGACATTCAGTACTTC. This gives the protein CASAGTSAWDIQYF.

The J gene is TRBJ1-4, the V gene TRBV4-3; D is ambiguous. Trimming pared 6 bases from V and 8 bases from J, leaving 16 bases between. In germline, CDR1 is LGHNA, CDR2 YSLEER. The CDR3 totals 14 residues. This chain's CDR3 is CASSRNGLEEKLFF. CDR3 bases: TGCGCCAGCAGTCGCAACGGCTTGGAGGAAAAACTGTTTTTT.

This clone came up once. This rearrangement joins TRBV29-1 to TRBJ1-5; TRBD1 might be the D (5 bases). This CDR3 contains 13 residues. With 4 bases removed from V and 3 bases from J, the gap between germline ends came to 10 bases. The germline V gene encodes CDR1 SQVTM and CDR2 ANQGSEA. The CDR3 DNA sequence: TGCAGCGTTGGGGGGATTACCAATCAGCCCCAGCATTTT. Its translation is CSVGGITNQPQHF.

The CDR3: CSVDGDRGGRYGYTF. CDR3 bases: TGCAGCGTTGATGGGGACAGGGGAGGCAGGTATGGCTACACCTTC. This chain joins TRBV29-1 and TRBJ1-2, with 10 bases identical to TRBD1. Unmatched junction bases numbered 9, after V lost 3 bases and J lost 5 bases. The CDR3 contains 15 residues. Germline values: CDR1 SQVTM, CDR2 ANQGSEA.